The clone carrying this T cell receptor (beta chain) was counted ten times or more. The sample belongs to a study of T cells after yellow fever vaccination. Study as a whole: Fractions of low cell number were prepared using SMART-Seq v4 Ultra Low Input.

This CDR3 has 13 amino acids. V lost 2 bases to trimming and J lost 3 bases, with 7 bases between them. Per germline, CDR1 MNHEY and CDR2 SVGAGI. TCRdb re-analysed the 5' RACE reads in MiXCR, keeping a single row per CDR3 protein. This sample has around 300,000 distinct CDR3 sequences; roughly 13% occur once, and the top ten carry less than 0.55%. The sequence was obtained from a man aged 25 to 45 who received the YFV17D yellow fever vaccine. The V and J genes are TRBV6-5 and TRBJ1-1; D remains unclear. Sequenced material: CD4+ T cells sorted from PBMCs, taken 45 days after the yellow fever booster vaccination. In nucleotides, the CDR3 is TGTGCCAGCAGTTACGGCCAGTACACTGAAGCTTTCTTT. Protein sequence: CASSYGQYTEAFF.